The rows below give T cell receptor beta chains drawn from one sample of a study of blood T cell repertoires in COVID-19. The protocol was immunoSEQ multiplex PCR, while the TCRdb copy is restricted to in-frame clones and leaves out a portion. The data contain 150,000 to 200,000 clones, around 80% of them singletons. Sequenced sample: PBMCs or T cells enriched from blood (not recorded which). These receptors were collected from a woman between 50 and 59 years old with acute COVID-19. Both conserved end residues are trimmed from each CDR3.

v_gene	j_gene	len	CDR3aa
TRBV12-3/TRBV12-4	TRBJ1-1	10	ASSPSTGRAF
TRBV29-1	TRBJ1-1	11	SVAGSLVSEAF
TRBV5-6	TRBJ1-2	10	ASSPQGYGYT
TRBV28	TRBJ2-2	13	ASSLYRGNTGELF
TRBV6-5	TRBJ1-2	13	ASSYSGTGLLGYT
TRBV6-1	TRBJ2-1	11	ASSEARFAEQF
TRBV24-1	TRBJ2-6	15	ATSDFKQASGANVLT
TRBV6-4	TRBJ1-1	12	ASRRGGGSTEAF
TRBV6-2/TRBV6-3	TRBJ1-6	12	ASSPRTGSSPLH
TRBV19	TRBJ1-3	12	ASTGRSHGNTIY
TRBV5-1	TRBJ2-5	11	ASSLYQRQTQY
TRBV2	TRBJ1-1	13	ASIRRGGMNTEAF
TRBV27	TRBJ2-1	12	ASSLLARGNEQF
TRBV9	TRBJ2-3	14	ASSPKRGGGADTQY
TRBV18	TRBJ2-1	15	ASSPSDRGFSYNEQF
TRBV3-1/TRBV3-2	TRBJ2-4	13	ASSQEWAGRDIQY
TRBV6-5	TRBJ2-5	12	ASSYSTRGETQY
TRBV21-1	TRBJ1-1	14	ASSKAWAPGNTEAF
TRBV6-4	TRBJ2-2	12	ASSQGALNGELF
TRBV11-3	TRBJ1-3	16	ASSPGIGKTSSGNTIY
TRBV4-1	TRBJ2-1	14	ASSQNLAGAYNEQF
TRBV28	TRBJ1-5	12	ASSTDMLGRPQH
TRBV18	TRBJ2-6	14	ASSRDRSSGANVLT
TRBV7-7	TRBJ2-5	14	ASSLGLGGGQETQY